Below are 10 T cell receptor beta chains sequenced from a single sample in a study of T-cell memory formation after mild COVID-19. Each CDR3 protein gets one entry after TCRdb re-called the 5' RACE reads with MiXCR. The data contain 200,000 or so distinct CDR3 sequences, about a sixth of them singletons. Material for sequencing was PBMCs or a T cell subset sorted from them (not recorded which). These TCRs come from an adult woman who had mild COVID-19 (a few samples of this study predate the infection). Cell type and time point are not known.

The V call is TRBV20-1, the J call TRBJ2-5; no firm D call. CDR1 DFQATT and CDR2 SNEGSKA come from the germline V gene (reference sequence). The CDR3 has 12 amino acids. Trimming pared 5 bases from V and 5 bases from J, leaving 12 bases between. For the CDR3, the DNA is TGCAGTGCTCAGGTCTTGAGTGAGACCCAGTACTTC. It translates to CSAQVLSETQYF.

The table lists this clonotype with a few counts. This sequence joins TRBV30 and TRBJ1-1; D gene uncertain. Germline V CDR1 and CDR2: GTSNPN, SVGIG (reference sequence). CDR3 length equals 13 residues. Trimming left V 0 bases short and J 2 bases short, with 7 bases between. CDR3 bases: TGTGCCTGGAGTGTTGGGATAAACACTGAAGCTTTCTTT. Translated, it gives CAWSVGINTEAFF.

This clonotype was observed a few times. The gene calls are TRBV6-2 or TRBV6-3 and TRBJ2-5; weak D call: TRBD2 (5 bases). Germline lookup yields CDR1 MNHEY and CDR2 SVGEGT. Trimming shortened V by 8 bases and J by 4 bases, and 8 bases separated the two germline ends. CDR3 length equals 11 residues. CDR3 sequence: CASGSGETQYF. The CDR3, as DNA: TGTGCCAGCGGGAGCGGAGAGACCCAGTACTTC.

The chain carries TRBV7-9 and TRBJ2-7; D might be TRBD1 (6 bases). Looked up from germline, CDR1 is SEHNR and CDR2 is FQNEAQ (reference sequence). The CDR3 runs 12 residues. Trimming took off 5 bases at V and 5 bases at J, with 10 bases between the two ends. CDR3 sequence: CASSHAGDEQYF. CDR3 nucleotides: TGTGCCAGCAGCCACGCAGGGGACGAGCAGTACTTC. Full variable domain (missing parts from reference TRBV7-9 and TRBJ2-7): DTGVSQNPRHKITKRGQNVTFRCDPISEHNRLYWYRQTLGQGPEFLTYFQNEAQLEKSRLLSDRFSAERPKGSFSTLEIQRTEQGDSAMYLCASSHAGDEQYFGPGTRLTVT.

A few counts support this clonotype. The rearrangement uses TRBV5-1 and TRBJ2-6, with D perhaps TRBD1 or TRBD2 (5 bases each). Germline V CDR1 and CDR2: SGHRS, YFSETQ. CDR3 length: 16 amino acids. V lost 4 bases and J lost 4, with 15 bases in between. The CDR3 protein is CASSRDGDPGANVLTF. In DNA, the CDR3 is TGCGCCAGCAGCCGGGACGGAGACCCCGGGGCCAACGTCCTGACTTTC. Full variable domain (rest looked up from reference TRBV5-1 and TRBJ2-6): KAGVTQTPRYLIKTRGQQVTLSCSPISGHRSVSWYQQTPGQGLQFLFEYFSETQRNKGNFPGRFSGRQFSNSRSEMNVSTLELGDSALYLCASSRDGDPGANVLTFGAGSRLTVL.

This clonotype has a handful of counts. The chain carries TRBV5-1 and TRBJ2-3, with 9 bases fitting TRBD1. The V and J ends lost 4 bases and 3 bases, in that order; junction bases with no gene match: 6. Germline CDR1 and CDR2: SGHRS and YFSETQ. The CDR3 sequence is 15 residues long. The CDR3, as DNA: TGCGCCAGCAGCCCACAGGGGGCTAGGACAGATACGCAGTATTTT. It specifies CASSPQGARTDTQYF.

The rearrangement joins TRBV20-1 to TRBJ2-3; TRBD1 aligns across 10 bases. The V gene's germline CDR1 is DFQATT and CDR2 SNEGSKA (reference sequence). The CDR3 has 14 residues. J gave up 7 bases and V 3 bases, and 7 bases lay outside the gene matches. The CDR3 here is CSASRQGALHTQYF. DNA for the CDR3: TGCAGTGCTAGTAGACAGGGGGCCTTGCATACGCAGTATTTT.

This clonotype turned up a few times. The CDR3 spells CASSQDPARGRLNGYTF. The CDR3 DNA sequence: TGCGCCAGCAGCCAAGACCCAGCCCGGGGGCGCCTGAATGGCTACACCTTC. J is TRBJ1-2 and V is TRBV4-1; tentatively, D is TRBD1 (6 bases). Germline values: CDR1 MGHRA, CDR2 YSYEKL. The CDR3 has 17 residues. The V end lost 0 bases, the J end lost 6 bases, and 20 bases lay between the germline ends.

This clonotype was recorded a few times. The J gene is TRBJ2-7, the V gene TRBV5-4; D possibly corresponds to TRBD2 (6 bases). Trimming took 4 bases from V and 4 from J, leaving 15 bases between them. Germline-derived CDR1 and CDR2 are SGHNT and YYREEE (reference sequence). CDR3 length: 14 residues. Here the CDR3 DNA reads TGTGCCAGCAGCCCTGGGGGGACGAGGTACGAGCAGTACTTC. Its protein product is CASSPGGTRYEQYF.

This clonotype was seen a few times. V and J are TRBV7-8 and TRBJ2-7, with 8 bases matching TRBD2. CDR1 is SGHVS and CDR2 is FQNEAQ in the germline V gene. J gave up 4 bases and V 5 bases, and 13 bases lay outside the gene matches. The CDR3 totals 16 residues. This chain's CDR3 is CASSPGGGRFLYEQYF. CDR3 coding DNA: TGTGCCAGCAGCCCCGGGGGGGGGCGGTTCTTGTACGAGCAGTACTTC.